This T cell receptor beta chain stems from a study of CD8 T cells in ankylosing spondylitis. Study findings and constraints: Existing reports had already noted some motif variants in reactive arthritis synovial fluid and blood. Disease-linked clones were CD8+ and relatively rare in peripheral blood.

This clonotype was detected only a few times. What it binds is not known. TCRdb used MiXCR to reprocess the 5' RACE reads, holding one entry per CDR3 protein. The sample records 200,000 to 300,000 distinct CDR3 sequences, 10% being singletons. The CDR3 extends over 13 amino acids. Trimming took off 3 bases at V and 6 bases at J, with 8 bases between the two ends. The chain employs TRBV12-3 or TRBV12-4 and TRBJ2-2, with D possibly being TRBD1 (5 bases). The sequence was collected from a male donor with ankylosing spondylitis or in good health (not recorded which). Sequencing was performed on blood, either unsorted or a sorted T cell fraction (not recorded which). The CDR3 DNA follows: TGTGCCAGCAGTTTCAGGGCCCCCGGGGAGCTGTTTTTT. Translating gives CASSFRAPGELFF.